This T cell receptor beta chain was sequenced for a study of CD8+ T cells in alopecia areata. Following RNA extraction, reverse transcription yielded cDNA that acted as the sequencing template. Measured with immunoSEQ multiplex PCR; TCRdb has only the in-frame clones, and not every one. The table includes hundreds of thousands of clones, around 64% detected once. This CDR3 is built from 15 residues. Germline-derived CDR1 and CDR2 are GTSNPN and SVGIG (reference sequence). Unmatched junction bases numbered 6, after V lost 2 bases and J lost 4 bases. Documented treatment: oral pan-JAK inhibitor, 5-10 mg twice daily. This clone has a single count.

The specimen was CD4+ T cells sorted from blood, collected around week 54, from a patient treated with tofacitinib. The sequence was obtained from a human donor with alopecia areata. The rearrangement links TRBV30 to TRBJ2-5; 11 bases agree with TRBD2. CDR3 DNA: TGTGCCTGGAGTTCGGATAGCGGGGGGGCAGAGACCCAGTACTTC. As protein: CAWSSDSGGAETQYF.